The following is a T cell receptor beta chain sequence with its context. The specificity of this receptor is unknown. Base qualities are not provided; no much larger clone lies one nucleotide away. Library preparation employed 5' RACE. The data were produced on an Illumina HiSeq 2000. Template switching added a universal primer binding site, and the final cDNA carried a unique molecular identifier that allowed TCR cDNA molecules to be counted accurately. First-strand cDNA for TCR alpha and beta chains was synthesized from specific primers in the conserved constant-segment region. To control for contamination, every cDNA library was double barcoded, receiving both a SMART-Mk sample barcode and Illumina barcodes. Two successive PCR steps introduced TruSeq adapter sequences along with Illumina sample barcodes. TCR alpha and beta cDNA libraries were sequenced on the Illumina HiSeq platform with custom primers. Per the original workflow: Unique molecular identifiers were extracted from raw reads with MiGEC, and CDR3 positions were determined with MiXCR. Recombination models were inferred per individual with the repgenHMM and IGoR tools using an EM algorithm. Shared clonotypes were analyzed with the tcR package in R, and sharing was normalized by the product of cloneset sizes. To study raw recombination free of thymic and clonal selection effects, out-of-frame nonproductive sequences were analyzed. Starting from the raw public reads, TCRdb applied fastp trimming at Q25, assembled clones with MiXCR and retained in-frame beta chains. Each entry is one CDR3 protein sequence, shown with its most common DNA and genes. TCRdb, not the original authors, processed these V and J calls. The sample table shows some 1,600,000 distinct CDR3 sequences, and roughly a third are seen once. Less than 0.35% of the sample goes to the ten largest clones.

The data stem from a study of identical twins (dated by TCRdb to 2016 to 2017). For the study in its entirety: To test whether fetal clonotypes persist, this study deep-sequenced TCR alpha and beta repertoires from monozygotic twins, from unrelated adults of various ages, and from cord blood. Replicate twin experiments were performed at different times using different library preparation protocols to rule out contamination.

Results and caveats for the whole study, not just this receptor: Fewer insertions were carried by abundant cord blood beta clonotypes, a similar but weaker trend appeared in young adult naive repertoires, and no such trend appeared in memory repertoires. Because the same donors could not be followed over many years, conclusions were based on cross-sectional statistical analysis. The excess sharing between twins in beta out-of-frame sequences was weaker because fewer shared sequences reduced the signal-to-noise ratio. Recombination models systematically underestimated out-of-frame TCR alpha sharing in monozygotic twins but agreed with sharing between unrelated individuals. Invariant T cells such as MAIT and iNKT could partly confound zero-insertion analyses, although diverse VJ usage argued against such confounding for most clonotypes. Out-of-frame TCR alpha sequences shared between twins showed an excess of low generation-probability sequences compared with coincidental sharing between unrelated individuals.

In the germline V gene, CDR1 corresponds to MGHDK and CDR2 to SYGVNS. The CDR3 measures 15 amino acids from cysteine to phenylalanine. Only CDR3 DNA is held: 45 bases, read in frame from base 1. Trimming at the junction amounts to 2 bases on V and 1 base on J, and the germline ends lie 6 bases apart. Every donor in the study was a healthy Caucasian. The material sequenced was cord blood. Here the chain combines TRBV25-1 and TRBJ1-6, with the D gene uncertain. This TCR came from a newborn girl in good health. The DNA reads TGTGCCAGCAGTGAAGGCCTTTCCTATAATTCACCCCTCCACTTT. Protein translation: CASSEGLSYNSPLHF.